The 15 T cell receptor beta chains reported below all come from one sample, sequenced in a study of control samples from healthy donors and cancer patients. Sequenced by immunoSEQ multiplex PCR; TCRdb stores in-frame clones only, minus some. Among roughly 90,000 clones listed, less than 90% were seen once. The sequencing input was PBMCs. The receptors stem from a woman in her forties or fifties with colorectal cancer.

This clone has a single count. This chain joins TRBV19 and TRBJ2-5; D is possibly TRBD2 (6 bases). Per the germline V gene, CDR1 is LNHDA and CDR2 is SQIVND (reference sequence). V dropped 1 base and J dropped 1 base, with 10 bases sitting between them. The CDR3 runs to 15 residues. The DNA for the CDR3 is TGTGCCAGTAGTATAGGCGCGGGGATCCAAGAGACCCAGTACTTC. Translated: CASSIGAGIQETQYF.

The genes are TRBV3-1 (or the pseudogene TRBV3-2) and TRBJ1-4; possible D gene TRBD1, 5 bases. Germline CDR1 and CDR2: LGHDT and YNNKEL (reference sequence). V was clipped by 3 bases and J by 6 bases, with 17 bases between them. The CDR3 is made up of 16 amino acids. The CDR3 protein is CASSHSKGQGDEKLFF. In DNA, the CDR3 is TGTGCCAGCAGCCATTCAAAAGGCCAGGGAGATGAAAAACTGTTTTTT.

The V call is TRBV19, the J call TRBJ1-3, with unresolved D. Per germline, CDR1 LNHDA and CDR2 SQIVND (reference sequence). V was shortened by 4 bases and J by 0 bases, with 7 bases between the two germline ends. The CDR3 spans 14 residues. CDR3 bases: TGTGCCAGTAGTAGGGCGGGCTCTGGAAACACCATATATTTT. This encodes CASSRAGSGNTIYF.

CDR3 coding DNA: TGTGCCAGCAACCAGGGGGCCAAAAACATTCAGTACTTC. Translated, it gives CASNQGAKNIQYF. The chain combines TRBV12-3 or TRBV12-4 with TRBJ2-4; D is perhaps TRBD1 (6 bases). The V and J ends lost 7 bases and 1 base respectively, with 8 bases between them. The CDR3 is 13 residues long.

This clone was seen a few times. CDR3 sequence reads: CASSPRGSGQGYSSGNTIYF. DNA of the CDR3: TGTGCCAGCAGCCCCAGAGGTTCGGGACAGGGGTACAGCTCTGGAAACACCATATATTTT. The V call is TRBV6-6, the J call TRBJ1-3; 10 bases agree with TRBD1. Germline CDR1 reads MNHNY; CDR2 reads SVGAGI (reference sequence). The V and J ends lost 6 bases and 0 bases, in that order; junction bases with no gene match: 17. CDR3 length equals 20 residues.

The rearrangement uses TRBV9 and TRBJ2-1; D is undetermined. CDR3 length: 15 residues. Per germline, CDR1 SGDLS and CDR2 YYNGEE. V gave up 1 base and J gave up 2 bases, with 10 bases separating them. The CDR3: CASSVTSDPYNEQFF. The DNA for the CDR3 is TGTGCCAGCAGCGTAACATCCGATCCCTACAATGAGCAGTTCTTC. The entire variable domain, with the rest obtained from reference TRBV9 and TRBJ2-1, is as follows: DSGVTQTPKHLITATGQRVTLRCSPRSGDLSVYWYQQSLDQGLQFLIQYYNGEERAKGNILERFSAQQFPDLHSELNLSSLELGDSALYFCASSVTSDPYNEQFFGPGTRLTVL.

This clone was seen only once. A junction boundary mismatches the germline segment, possibly from a read error. This chain links TRBV5-1 with TRBJ1-5; D perhaps matches TRBD1 (5 bases). CDR3 length: 15 residues. The germline V gene encodes CDR1 SGHRS and CDR2 YFSETQ. The CDR3 here is CASSLDGGGNQPQHF. In nucleotides, the CDR3 is TGCGCCAGCAGTTTGGACGGAGGGGGCAATCAGCCCCAGCATTTT.

This chain joins TRBV4-1 and TRBJ2-7; 7 positions match TRBD2. The CDR3 length is 15 residues. The J segment lost 1 base and the V segment lost 0 bases, leaving 3 bases of the junction unmatched. The germline gives CDR1 MGHRA, CDR2 YSYEKL. The CDR3 sequence is CASSQDMGGSYEQYV. The CDR3 nucleotides read TGCGCCAGCAGCCAAGATATGGGGGGGTCCTACGAGCAGTACGTC.

This chain joins TRBV6-2 or TRBV6-3 and TRBJ1-5; TRBD1 agrees at 7 bases. V shed 0 bases, J shed 4 bases, and the junction held 9 bases outside the gene matches. The CDR3 is 17 amino acids. In germline, CDR1 is MNHEY, CDR2 SVGEGT. The CDR3 spells CASSYSMEGAWNQPQHF. CDR3 nucleotide sequence: TGTGCCAGCAGTTACTCGATGGAGGGGGCCTGGAATCAGCCCCAGCATTTT.

V gene TRBV6-2 or TRBV6-3 combines with J gene TRBJ1-2; D gene ambiguous. From germline, CDR1 is MNHEY and CDR2 SVGEGT. With 5 bases removed from V and 2 bases from J, the gap between germline ends came to 12 bases. The length of the CDR3 is 14 residues. The CDR3 sequence: CASSGQESNYGYTF. As DNA, the CDR3 is TGTGCCAGCAGTGGCCAGGAATCGAACTATGGCTACACCTTC.

The chain has TRBV25-1 and TRBJ2-3; 8 bases map to TRBD1. This CDR3 is 14 amino acids long. The J segment lost 2 bases and the V segment lost 5 bases, leaving 3 bases of the junction unmatched. From germline, CDR1 is MGHDK and CDR2 SYGVNS. The CDR3 here is CASSWTGPTDTQYF. In DNA, the CDR3 is TGTGCCAGCAGTTGGACAGGGCCCACAGATACGCAGTATTTT.

Comment on this clone: Its ends do not fully match the called genes, so a read error is possible. The V gene is TRBV30, the J gene TRBJ1-5; 9 bases are a match to TRBD1. CDR1 and CDR2 (germline): GTSNPN, SVGIG (reference sequence). The CDR3 consists of 19 residues. The CDR3 coding sequence is TGTGTCTGGAGGACCGGGACAGGGAATAGGCAAAATAGCAATCAGCCCCAGCATTTT. Translated: CVWRTGTGNRQNSNQPQHF.

Only one count was recorded for this clone. The rearrangement links TRBV5-1 to TRBJ2-7; D is possibly TRBD2 (5 bases). The ends were cut back, 0 bases at V and 5 bases at J, with 12 bases in the middle. CDR1 is SGHRS, CDR2 YFSETQ, per germline. There are 14 residues in the CDR3. Here the CDR3 DNA reads TGCGCCAGCAGCTTGGGAGGGATTGGAGACGAGCAGTACGTC. It encodes CASSLGGIGDEQYV.

This chain links TRBV3-1 (or the pseudogene TRBV3-2) with TRBJ1-3; possibly TRBD1 for D (5 bases). Trimming cost V 4 bases and J 4 bases, with 11 bases left between them. Germline V gene sequence: CDR1 LGHDT, CDR2 YNNKEL (reference sequence). This CDR3 has 14 residues. The DNA of the CDR3 is TGTGCCAGCAGCCTCCAGGGTTGGGGAAACACCATATATTTT. Protein: CASSLQGWGNTIYF.

This chain joins TRBV3-1 (or the pseudogene TRBV3-2) and TRBJ1-5; the D is unclear. In germline, CDR1 is LGHDT, CDR2 YNNKEL (reference sequence). V was pared by 4 bases and J by 0 bases, with 4 bases between. CDR3 length: 13 residues. The CDR3 nucleotides are TGTGCCAGCAGCCCCGGTAGCAATCAGCCCCAGCATTTT. This translates into CASSPGSNQPQHF.